This TCR beta chain was documented in a study of blood T cells in healthy people across ages. Study-wide points: Across the age range, TCR beta diversity per million T cells fell in a roughly linear way.

Remarks on this clonotype: Its antigen is currently unknown.

Each sample had at least 6 million PBMCs isolated. Germline V gene lookup returns CDR1 MDHEN and CDR2 SYDVKM. The CDR3 spans 15 residues. Between the trimmed V and J ends, which lost 3 bases and 4 bases, there was a span of 12 bases. A J-beta primer mix and a sample-barcoded 5' primer were used in a second PCR of about 7 to 12 cycles. Carrying 12 random nucleotides, a template-switch adaptor labeled each individual cDNA molecule. TCRdb re-analysed the 5' RACE reads in MiXCR, keeping a single row per CDR3 protein. Seen here are 700,000 or so distinct CDR3 sequences, about 43% observed once, and the top ten hold about 32%.

The rearrangement links TRBV28 to TRBJ2-2, with TRBD1 as a possible D gene (6 bases). The clonotype originates from a man older than 75 in good health. The source material was blood. The DNA of the CDR3 is TGTGCCAGCAGTTTTGACAGGATTGGCACCGGGGAGCTGTTTTTT. It translates to CASSFDRIGTGELFF.